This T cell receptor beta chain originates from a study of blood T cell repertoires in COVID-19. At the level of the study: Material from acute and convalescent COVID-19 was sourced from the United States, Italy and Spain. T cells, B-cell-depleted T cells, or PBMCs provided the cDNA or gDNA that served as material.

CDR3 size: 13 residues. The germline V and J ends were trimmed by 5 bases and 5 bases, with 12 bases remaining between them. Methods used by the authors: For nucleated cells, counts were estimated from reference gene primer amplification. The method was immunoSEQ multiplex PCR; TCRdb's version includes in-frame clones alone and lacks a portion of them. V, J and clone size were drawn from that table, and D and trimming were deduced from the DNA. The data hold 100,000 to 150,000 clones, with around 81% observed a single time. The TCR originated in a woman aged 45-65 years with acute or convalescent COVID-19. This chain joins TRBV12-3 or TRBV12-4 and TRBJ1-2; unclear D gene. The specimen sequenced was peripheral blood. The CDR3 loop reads CASSPIATYGYTF. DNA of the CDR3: TGTGCCAGCAGTCCCATAGCAACTTATGGCTACACCTTC.